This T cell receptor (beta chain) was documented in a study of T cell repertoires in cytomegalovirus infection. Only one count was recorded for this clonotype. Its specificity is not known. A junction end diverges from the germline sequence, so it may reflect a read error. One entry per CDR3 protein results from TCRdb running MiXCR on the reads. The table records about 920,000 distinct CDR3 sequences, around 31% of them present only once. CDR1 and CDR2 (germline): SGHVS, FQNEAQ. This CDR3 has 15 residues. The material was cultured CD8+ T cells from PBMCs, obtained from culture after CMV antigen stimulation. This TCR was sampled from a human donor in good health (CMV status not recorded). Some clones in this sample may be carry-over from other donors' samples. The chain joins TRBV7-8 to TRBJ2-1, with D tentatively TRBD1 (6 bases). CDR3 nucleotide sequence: TGTGTCAGCAGCAGCGGACAGAGAAATTACAATGAGCAGTTCTTC. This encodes CVSSSGQRNYNEQFF.